One sample yielded the 19 T cell receptor beta chains listed below, sequenced in a study of patients and donors after allogeneic stem cell transplantation. TCRdb analysed the RT-PCR reads with MiXCR anew, one entry per CDR3 protein. The table records some 880,000 distinct CDR3 sequences, approximately 19% of them present only once. Sequenced sample: blood, either unsorted or a sorted T cell fraction (not recorded which). These receptors were obtained from a human donor who was either an allogeneic HSCT recipient or a stem cell or donor lymphocyte infusion donor (not recorded which). It is not recorded whose cells these are; they may come from a transplant donor.

CDR3 nucleotides: TGTGCCAGCAGTAATTCTTGGGGCTACACCTTC. It yields the protein CASSNSWGYTF. This chain joins TRBV12-3 or TRBV12-4 and TRBJ1-2; D is unresolved. CDR3 size: 11 residues. Trimming pared 5 bases from V and 8 bases from J, leaving 9 bases between.

The chain is built from TRBV20-1 and TRBJ2-5; 15 bases map to TRBD2. Germline V CDR1 and CDR2: DFQATT, SNEGSKA (reference sequence). The V gene end was trimmed by 0 bases and the J gene end by 5 bases; junction bases not matched to a gene: 4. The CDR3 is 16 residues long. In DNA form, the CDR3 reads TGCAGTGCTAGAGACATTGGACTAGCGGGAGGGGAGACCCAGTACTTC. Protein product: CSARDIGLAGGETQYF.

This clonotype was picked up a small number of times. The chain recombines TRBV10-3 with TRBJ1-2, with D unclear. Germline CDR1 is ENHRY and CDR2 is SYGVKD. The CDR3 runs to 16 residues. The V and J ends lost 3 bases and 0 bases respectively, with 14 bases between them. The CDR3 region has the DNA TGTGCCATCAGTGATGTCCAAATTGGGGCTAACTATGGCTACACCTTC. Residues: CAISDVQIGANYGYTF.

The DNA for the CDR3 is TGTGCCAGCAGTTTATCTAACCCCTATGGCTACACCTTC. Protein product: CASSLSNPYGYTF. This sequence joins TRBV12-3 or TRBV12-4 and TRBJ1-2; D remains unclear. V shed 2 bases and J shed 4 bases, with 8 bases lying between them. The CDR3 is 13 amino acids.

V gene TRBV24-1 combines with J gene TRBJ2-3; TRBD2 matches 7 bases. The junction had 6 bases not matched to a gene; V was cut back by 1 base and J by 3 bases. Germline V gene lookup returns CDR1 KGHDR and CDR2 SFDVKD. This CDR3 comprises 16 residues. CDR3 protein: CATSDFSRGRTDTQYF. The CDR3 nucleotides are TGTGCCACCAGTGATTTTAGTCGCGGGAGAACAGATACGCAGTATTTT.

V usage is TRBV6-1 and J usage is TRBJ2-2; TRBD2 agrees at 8 bases. J gave up 4 bases and V 6 bases, and 13 bases lay outside the gene matches. This CDR3 is built from 17 residues. Per germline, CDR1 MNHNS and CDR2 SASEGT. Here the CDR3 DNA reads TGTGCCAGCAGCCCCCGGAGGGTAGCGGGGCTCACCGGGGAGCTGTTTTTT. Protein sequence: CASSPRRVAGLTGELFF.

V gene TRBV24-1 combines with J gene TRBJ2-1; tentatively, D is TRBD1 (5 bases). In germline, CDR1 is KGHDR, CDR2 SFDVKD. The V end was cut by 3 bases, the J end by 7 bases, with 18 bases between. CDR3 length equals 16 residues. The CDR3 coding sequence is TGTGCCACCAGTGATCCAGGACATTTCCATCTGAATGAGCAGTTCTTC. Protein: CATSDPGHFHLNEQFF.

This clonotype was counted ten times or more. The chain has TRBV5-5 and TRBJ1-1; possible D gene TRBD1, 6 bases. CDR3 length equals 13 residues. Trimming left V 4 bases short and J 3 bases short, with 10 bases between. CDR1 SGHKS and CDR2 YYEKEE come from the germline V gene (reference sequence). The CDR3 protein is CASSLTGYTEAFF. The CDR3 DNA reads TGTGCCAGCAGCCTTACAGGGTACACTGAAGCTTTCTTT. Full variable domain (rest looked up from reference TRBV5-5 and TRBJ1-1): DAGVTQSPTHLIKTRGQQVTLRCSPISGHKSVSWYQQVLGQGPQFIFQYYEKEERGRGNFPDRFSARQFPNYSSELNVNALLLGDSALYLCASSLTGYTEAFFGQGTRLTVV.

This clonotype turned up a few times. The chain employs TRBV15 and TRBJ2-2, with TRBD2 matching over 10 bases. There are 17 residues in the CDR3. Germline CDR1 reads LNHNV; CDR2 reads YYDKDF (reference sequence). V shed 3 bases and J 5 bases; nucleotides not matched to a gene: 9. The DNA of the CDR3 is TGTGCCACCAGCAGGACGGTGGGACTAGCGAGAACCGGGGAGCTGTTTTTT. It specifies CATSRTVGLARTGELFF.

About this clonotype: This sequence may be a read error, since a much larger clone differs from it by one base. The chain has TRBV29-1 and TRBJ2-1; 7 nucleotides align to TRBD2. Trimming removed 6 bases from V and 0 bases from J; junction bases left unmatched: 2. Germline values: CDR1 SQVTM, CDR2 ANQGSEA. The CDR3 covers 13 residues. The CDR3, as DNA: TGCAGCGTCCTAGCGGACTCCTACAATGAGCAGTTCTTC. This gives the protein CSVLADSYNEQFF.

In this sample, this clonotype turned up a few times. This chain joins TRBV10-3 and TRBJ2-3; no clear D gene. Trimming removed 2 bases from V and 0 bases from J, with 6 bases in between. Per the germline V gene, CDR1 is ENHRY and CDR2 is SYGVKD. This CDR3 has 14 amino acids. The CDR3 here is CAISEAPSTDTQYF. The CDR3, as DNA: TGTGCCATCAGTGAGGCACCTAGCACAGATACGCAGTATTTT.

This chain connects TRBV9 to TRBJ1-2, with a weak D call TRBD1 (6 bases). The CDR3 is 15 residues long. Germline loops: CDR1 SGDLS, CDR2 YYNGEE. Trimming stripped 4 bases from V and 7 bases from J, with 20 bases between. The CDR3 region is CASSPTASGDPGYTF. In DNA form, the CDR3 reads TGTGCCAGCAGCCCGACCGCGTCAGGGGACCCTGGCTACACCTTC. Supplemented by reference TRBV9 and TRBJ1-2, the full variable domain reads DSGVTQTPKHLITATGQRVTLRCSPRSGDLSVYWYQQSLDQGLQFLIQYYNGEERAKGNILERFSAQQFPDLHSELNLSSLELGDSALYFCASSPTASGDPGYTFGSGTRLTVV.

This clonotype was counted a few times. The genes are TRBV5-1 and TRBJ1-1, with D maybe TRBD1 (5 bases). The CDR3 spans 14 residues. V was clipped by 0 bases and J by 10 bases, with 16 bases between them. The V gene's germline CDR1 is SGHRS and CDR2 YFSETQ. CDR3 nucleotide sequence: TGCGCCAGCAGCTTGGGGGGCCCGCTTGGTACAGCTTTCTTT. It codes for CASSLGGPLGTAFF.

The chain is built from TRBV6-1 and TRBJ1-1; a weak D match, TRBD1 (5 bases). Trimming took off 6 bases at V and 1 base at J, with 15 bases between the two ends. This CDR3 is built from 15 residues. Germline-derived CDR1 and CDR2 are MNHNS and SASEGT. The CDR3 reads CASRDRGLRNTEAFF. Written as DNA, the CDR3 is TGTGCCAGCAGAGATAGGGGCTTGAGGAACACTGAAGCTTTCTTT.

The gene calls are TRBV29-1 and TRBJ2-6; D is ambiguous. V lost 4 bases to trimming and J lost 0 bases, with 7 bases between them. Germline CDR1 and CDR2: SQVTM and ANQGSEA. This CDR3 is built from 14 residues. CDR3 loop: CSVGQSSGANVLTF. CDR3 DNA: TGCAGCGTTGGTCAGAGCTCTGGGGCCAACGTCCTGACTTTC.

This clonotype was counted between two and nine times. The V call is TRBV6-4, the J call TRBJ2-1, with D unclear. This CDR3 is built from 13 residues. Trimming shortened V by 6 bases and J by 9 bases, and 15 bases separated the two germline ends. Looked up from germline, CDR1 is MRHNA and CDR2 is SNTAGT. As DNA, the CDR3 is TGTGCCAGCAGACCGGCGGCCGGCACTGAGCAGTTCTTC. Translated, it gives CASRPAAGTEQFF.

CDR3 protein: CAIRGGLAGSANTGELFF. In DNA form, the CDR3 reads TGTGCCATCAGGGGTGGTCTAGCGGGATCCGCGAACACCGGGGAGCTGTTTTTT. This chain joins TRBV10-3 and TRBJ2-2, with 9 bases aligning to TRBD2. Germline CDR1 is ENHRY and CDR2 is SYGVKD. The CDR3 is 18 residues long. J gave up 0 bases and V 6 bases, and 11 bases lay outside the gene matches.

This clonotype was counted only a few times. The chain uses TRBV12-3 or TRBV12-4 and TRBJ1-5; 8 bases match TRBD1. V lost 5 bases, J lost 3 bases, and 6 bases stayed unmatched. The length of the CDR3 is 15 residues. The CDR3 region is CASSAQGADNQPQHF. In DNA form, the CDR3 reads TGTGCCAGCAGTGCCCAGGGGGCTGACAATCAGCCCCAGCATTTT.

This clonotype has ten or more counts. J is TRBJ2-1 and V is TRBV12-3 or TRBV12-4; the match to TRBD2 covers 7 bases. The CDR3 is 16 residues long. J gave up 7 bases and V 10 bases, and 19 bases lay outside the gene matches. The DNA for the CDR3 is TGTGCCACCTCACGGGGTGCGGGAGTGGGTCGGAATGAGCAGTTCTTC. Translating gives CATSRGAGVGRNEQFF.